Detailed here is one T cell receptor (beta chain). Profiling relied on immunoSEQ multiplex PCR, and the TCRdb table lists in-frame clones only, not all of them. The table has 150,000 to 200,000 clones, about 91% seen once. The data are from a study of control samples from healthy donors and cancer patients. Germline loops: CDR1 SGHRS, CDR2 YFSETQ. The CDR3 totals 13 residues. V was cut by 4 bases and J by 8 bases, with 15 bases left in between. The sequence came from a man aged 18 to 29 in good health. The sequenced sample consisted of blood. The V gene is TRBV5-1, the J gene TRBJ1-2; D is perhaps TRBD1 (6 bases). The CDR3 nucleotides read TGCGCCAGCAGCGTCTCACAGGGAGGGGGCTACACCTTC. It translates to CASSVSQGGGYTF.